A selection of T cell receptor beta chains follows, all from one sample in a study of cytomegalovirus exposure and HLA in healthy donors. Produced via immunoSEQ multiplex PCR; TCRdb's table is partial and in-frame only. The sample shows around 150,000 clones, 75% to 90% of them seen only once. Sequenced input: PBMCs. These receptors were taken from a man aged 18 to 35 in good health and CMV-seropositive. CDR3s leave out the opening cysteine and the closing phenylalanine or tryptophan.

V	CDR3
TRBV9	ASSVDPDQPQH
TRBV15	ATSTLITGNTEAF
TRBV2	ASSSREANYGYT
TRBV15	ATSRERRQGSEQY
TRBV4-1	ASSQDTVSYEQY
TRBV6-1	ASSINQPQH
TRBV7-8	ASSVDRVPLF
TRBV2	ASSRTLDVIGYT
TRBV6-1	ASSDQRGSSYEQY
TRBV7-2	ASSLGGAGANVLT
TRBV5-6	ASSSSFESWGVYGYT
TRBV2	ASTVLAGAGEQF
TRBV2	ASTRGTDNEQF
TRBV9	ASSVASGVQETQY
TRBV7-2	ASSLGRFGGEPF
TRBV27	ASSSGTNAYEQY
TRBV5-1	ASSLVVGASEQF
TRBV25-1	ASSEARREQY
TRBV7-9	ASSSRAGYRGDSPLH
TRBV10-3	AISEVLDPGEQY
TRBV6-5	ASGQAGGRHGYT
TRBV5-1	ASSSGQAFTGTDTQY
TRBV19	ASRRGTGDYSACYEQY
TRBV4-1	ASSQVLAGGFNEQF
TRBV6-6	ASRPGVSNQPQH
TRBV21-1	ASSKGRGNTEAF
TRBV6-6	ASTPPGSGNTIY
TRBV5-5	ASSSFFRDTYEQY
TRBV6-5	ASSYRGGPNEQF
TRBV29-1	SVGSGTQY
TRBV7-9	ASSPGLANYGYT
TRBV7-9	ASSQGWYEQY
TRBV9	ASSVDLPWGQQETQY
TRBV19	ATGYRYNEQF
TRBV4-1	ASSQVSDREQETQY
TRBV6-1	ASSEGSGGAGEQF
TRBV4-3	ASSQPSGTEELF
TRBV19	ASSLLRGLQETQY
TRBV6-6	ASSYVRTGDNTEAF
TRBV5-6	ASRKGGRREKLF
TRBV6-5	ASSWTGDSPLH
TRBV20-1	ARGRGYGYT
TRBV6-1	ASRATTITSYEQY
TRBV12-5	ASTTGLTSTDTQY
TRBV6-5	ASSYFRRGSYEQY